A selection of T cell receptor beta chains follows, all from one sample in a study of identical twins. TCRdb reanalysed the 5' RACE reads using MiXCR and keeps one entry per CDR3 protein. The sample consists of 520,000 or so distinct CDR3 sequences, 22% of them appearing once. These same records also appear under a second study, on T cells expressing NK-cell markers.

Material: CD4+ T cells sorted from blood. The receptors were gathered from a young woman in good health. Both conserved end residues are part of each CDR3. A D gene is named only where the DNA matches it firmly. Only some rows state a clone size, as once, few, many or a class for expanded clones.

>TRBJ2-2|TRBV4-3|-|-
CASSQSLARNTGELFF
TGCGCCAGCAGCCAATCTCTAGCGAGAAACACCGGGGAGCTGTTTTTT
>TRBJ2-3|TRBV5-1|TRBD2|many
CASNRAGSSTDTQYF
TGCGCCAGCAACCGAGCGGGGTCTAGCACAGATACGCAGTATTTT
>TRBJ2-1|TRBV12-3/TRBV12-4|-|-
CAIDPRVQGGNNEQFF
TGTGCCATCGATCCAAGGGTGCAGGGAGGTAACAATGAGCAGTTCTTC
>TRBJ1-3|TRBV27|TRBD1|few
CASMRFGTAGNTIYF
TGTGCCAGCATGCGTTTCGGGACAGCCGGAAACACCATATATTTT
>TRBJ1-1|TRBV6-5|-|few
CASMRGREAFF
TGTGCCAGCATGCGGGGCCGGGAAGCTTTCTTT
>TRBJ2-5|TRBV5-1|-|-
CASSLVFGTQETQYF
TGCGCCAGCAGCTTGGTATTCGGGACCCAAGAGACCCAGTACTTC
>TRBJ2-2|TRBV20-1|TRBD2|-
CSAGSGSDTGELFF
TGCAGTGCTGGTAGCGGGAGCGACACCGGGGAGCTGTTTTTT
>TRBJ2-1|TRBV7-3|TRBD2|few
CASSSGGGAVNEQFF
TGTGCCAGCAGCTCCGGCGGGGGGGCGGTCAATGAGCAGTTCTTC
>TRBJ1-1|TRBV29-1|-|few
CSVRPRREGNTEAFF
TGCAGCGTTCGTCCGAGACGGGAAGGGAACACTGAAGCTTTCTTT
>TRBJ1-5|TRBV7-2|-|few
CASSYLGSNQPQHF
TGTGCCAGCAGCTACCTCGGTAGCAATCAGCCCCAGCATTTT
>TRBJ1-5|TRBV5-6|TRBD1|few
CASSPRQGASNQPQHF
TGTGCCAGCAGCCCCCGACAGGGGGCAAGCAATCAGCCCCAGCATTTT
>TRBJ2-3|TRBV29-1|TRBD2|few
CSVGAGWRTDTQYF
TGCAGCGTTGGAGCGGGATGGCGAACAGATACGCAGTATTTT
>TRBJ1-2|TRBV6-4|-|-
CASSDPRAGDGYTF
TGTGCCAGCAGTGACCCCCGCGCGGGGGATGGCTACACCTTC
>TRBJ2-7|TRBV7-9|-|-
CASSLILSYEQYF
TGTGCCAGCAGCTTAATTCTCTCCTACGAGCAGTACTTC
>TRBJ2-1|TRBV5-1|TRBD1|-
CASSFPRDRGVGEQFF
TGCGCCAGCAGCTTCCCCCGGGACAGGGGCGTCGGTGAGCAGTTCTTC
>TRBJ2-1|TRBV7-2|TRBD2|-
CASSLEGGRGGDEQFF
TGTGCCAGCAGCTTAGAGGGCGGGAGGGGTGGCGATGAGCAGTTCTTC
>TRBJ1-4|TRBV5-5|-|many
CASSLFWQANEKLFF
TGTGCCAGCAGCTTGTTCTGGCAGGCGAATGAAAAACTGTTTTTT